Presented here are 21 T cell receptor beta chains from one specimen sequenced in a study of Ad26.COV2.S vaccination and SARS-CoV-2 variants. Profiling relied on immunoSEQ multiplex PCR, and the TCRdb table lists in-frame clones only, not all of them. In the table there are roughly 700,000 clones, roughly 90% of which are singletons. This sample's treatment: roughly 18 received Ad26.COV2.S at low or high dose, single or two shots; 5 received placebo; per-sample allocation not given. Sampling happened 63 days after the first vaccine or placebo injection. Source: peripheral blood, taken in a trial of Ad26.COV2.S vaccine versus placebo. The receptor source for this set is a person between 18 and 65 years old who received the Ad26.COV2.S COVID-19 vaccine or a placebo.

The chain recombines TRBV5-6 with TRBJ1-5; D possibly corresponds to TRBD1 (6 bases). The CDR3 spans 14 residues. Trimming took off 2 bases at V and 4 bases at J, with 10 bases between the two ends. Germline-derived CDR1 and CDR2 are SGHDT and YYEEEE. The CDR3 nucleotides read TGTGCCAGCAGCTTTAGGGGGGGTAATCAGCCCCAGCATTTT. Its translation: CASSFRGGNQPQHF.

The rearrangement links TRBV7-9 to TRBJ1-5; D remains ambiguous. Germline-derived CDR1 and CDR2 are SEHNR and FQNEAQ (reference sequence). V was trimmed by 1 base and J by 2 bases, leaving 9 bases between them. The CDR3 runs 15 residues. The CDR3 reads CASSLGDSGNQPQHF. As DNA, the CDR3 is TGTGCCAGCAGCTTAGGAGATTCCGGCAATCAGCCCCAGCATTTT.

The chain links TRBV2 to TRBJ2-3, with a tentative D call TRBD2 (6 bases). The V end lost 8 bases, the J end lost 4 bases, and 13 bases lay between the germline ends. This CDR3 is built from 13 residues. CDR1 SNHLY and CDR2 FYNNEI come from the germline V gene. The CDR3 sequence: CASGGASADTQYF. As DNA, the CDR3 is TGTGCCAGCGGAGGAGCTAGCGCAGATACGCAGTATTTT.

The count of this clone is one. The rearrangement joins TRBV3-1 (or the pseudogene TRBV3-2) to TRBJ1-3; D is unclear. The CDR3 is 14 residues long. The germline gives CDR1 LGHDT, CDR2 YNNKEL (reference sequence). Trimming shortened V by 3 bases and J by 5 bases, and 11 bases separated the two germline ends. The chain's CDR3 is CASSHTTIRNTIYF. In DNA, the CDR3 is TGTGCCAGCAGCCACACCACGATCAGAAACACCATATATTTT.

The chain is built from TRBV18 and TRBJ2-2, with D unresolved. Trimming cost V 2 bases and J 0 bases, with 7 bases left between them. Germline lookup yields CDR1 KGHSH and CDR2 LQKENI. This CDR3 contains 15 residues. The CDR3 DNA reads TGTGCCAGCTCACCAAGAATTCCGAACACCGGGGAGCTGTTTTTT. It yields the protein CASSPRIPNTGELFF.

The chain uses TRBV19 and TRBJ1-1, with D possibly being TRBD1 (6 bases). Germline values: CDR1 LNHDA, CDR2 SQIVND (reference sequence). The CDR3 has 16 residues. V dropped 4 bases and J dropped 5 bases, with 20 bases sitting between them. As DNA, the CDR3 is TGTGCCAGTAGTACACCCGGGACAATGCTGAGGACTGAAGCTTTCTTT. Its translation is CASSTPGTMLRTEAFF.

V and J are TRBV11-2 and TRBJ2-3; no firm D call. Trimming removed 5 bases at V and 5 bases at J, with 14 bases between. The CDR3 is 14 residues long. CDR1 and CDR2 (germline): SGHAT, FQNNGV. CDR3 region: CASSVEVQGDTQYF. The CDR3 DNA sequence: TGTGCCAGCAGCGTCGAGGTCCAAGGAGATACGCAGTATTTT.

V gene TRBV2 combines with J gene TRBJ2-4; 8 nucleotides align to TRBD1. Germline V gives CDR1 SNHLY, CDR2 FYNNEI. The CDR3 is made up of 13 amino acids. The V segment lost 5 bases and the J segment 8 bases; nucleotides outside the gene matches: 5. Here the CDR3 DNA reads TGTGCCAGCAGTATGGACAGGGCGGACATTCAGTACTTC. Translation gives CASSMDRADIQYF.

The rearrangement uses TRBV19 and TRBJ2-1; D may correspond to TRBD1 or TRBD2 (5 bases each). Trimming pared 1 base from V and 0 bases from J, leaving 7 bases between. Germline V CDR1 and CDR2: LNHDA, SQIVND (reference sequence). The CDR3 contains 15 residues. The CDR3, as DNA: TGTGCCAGTAGTATAGGGGACGGCTCCTACAATGAGCAGTTCTTC. Residues: CASSIGDGSYNEQFF.

CDR3 nucleotides: TGTGCCTGGAGTGTACTTGACTTGGGGACAGATACGCAGTATTTT. This gives the protein CAWSVLDLGTDTQYF. The chain recombines TRBV30 with TRBJ2-3; D is uncertain. Germline loops: CDR1 GTSNPN, CDR2 SVGIG (reference sequence). CDR3 length: 15 amino acids. The V end was cut by 0 bases, the J end by 3 bases, with 13 bases between.

The chain joins TRBV5-1 to TRBJ1-2; D is perhaps TRBD1 (5 bases). In germline, CDR1 is SGHRS, CDR2 YFSETQ. The germline V and J ends were trimmed by 0 bases and 8 bases, with 14 bases remaining between them. The CDR3 consists of 14 residues. The CDR3: CASSLGTGLRGYTF. CDR3 bases: TGCGCCAGCAGCTTGGGAACAGGTCTCAGGGGCTACACCTTC.

V is TRBV7-9 and J is TRBJ2-3; TRBD1 is a possible D gene (5 bases). The length of the CDR3 is 13 residues. Germline V lookup: CDR1 SEHNR, CDR2 FQNEAQ (reference sequence). The V end lost 10 bases, the J end lost 10 bases, and 21 bases lay between the germline ends. This CDR3 reads CATLPSTAGPQYF. CDR3 DNA: TGTGCCACCCTTCCTTCGACTGCAGGGCCGCAGTATTTT.

The chain links TRBV4-3 to TRBJ1-2; 7 bases line up with TRBD1. The junction had 11 bases not matched to a gene; V was cut back by 0 bases and J by 7 bases. CDR1 and CDR2 (germline): LGHNA, YSLEER. The CDR3 sequence is 16 residues long. Here the CDR3 DNA reads TGCGCCAGCAGCCAAGATTTTGCGACAGGGAGAGCTGGCTACACCTTC. As protein: CASSQDFATGRAGYTF.

The genes are TRBV7-9 and TRBJ2-1, with 16 bases that match TRBD2. The CDR3 has 15 amino acids. The trim removed 1 base at V and 13 bases at J, leaving 4 bases unmatched. Looked up from germline, CDR1 is SEHNR and CDR2 is FQNEAQ (reference sequence). The CDR3 sequence: CASSLGGLAGGEQFF. The CDR3 DNA sequence: TGTGCCAGCAGCTTAGGGGGACTAGCGGGAGGGGAACAGTTCTTC. Full variable domain (missing parts from reference TRBV7-9 and TRBJ2-1): DTGVSQNPRHKITKRGQNVTFRCDPISEHNRLYWYRQTLGQGPEFLTYFQNEAQLEKSRLLSDRFSAERPKGSFSTLEIQRTEQGDSAMYLCASSLGGLAGGEQFFGPGTRLTVL.

V usage is TRBV9 and J usage is TRBJ2-7; D may be TRBD1 (6 bases). Germline assignment: CDR1 SGDLS and CDR2 YYNGEE. V lost 3 bases and J 0 bases, leaving 16 bases between the germline ends. CDR3 size: 16 residues. The CDR3 sequence: CASSEQAGTSSYEQYF. CDR3 coding DNA: TGTGCCAGCAGCGAACAAGCCGGGACAAGCTCCTACGAGCAGTACTTC.

The sample holds one count of this clone. The V call is TRBV5-4, the J call TRBJ1-4; D is uncertain. V was pared by 0 bases and J by 2 bases, with 11 bases between. CDR1 is SGHNT, CDR2 YYREEE, per germline (reference sequence). This CDR3 comprises 16 residues. The CDR3 coding sequence is TGTGCCAGCAGCTTGGGTACGGGGTTGACTAATGAAAAACTGTTTTTT. As protein: CASSLGTGLTNEKLFF.

The CDR3: CASTPAWANEQYF. CDR3 in DNA: TGTGCCAGCACCCCTGCCTGGGCAAACGAGCAGTACTTC. This chain joins TRBV12-3 or TRBV12-4 and TRBJ2-7; D is undetermined. The CDR3 runs to 13 residues. Trimming removed 7 bases at V and 5 bases at J, with 15 bases between.

The chain links TRBV7-2 to TRBJ1-4; the match to TRBD1 covers 10 bases. The CDR3 consists of 14 residues. In germline, CDR1 is SGHTA, CDR2 FQGNSA. The junction had 5 bases not matched to a gene; V was cut back by 5 bases and J by 8 bases. The CDR3 sequence: CASSRDRGIEKLFF. CDR3 in DNA: TGTGCCAGCAGCCGGGACAGGGGCATCGAAAAACTGTTTTTT.

The genes are TRBV30 and TRBJ1-1; 8 nucleotides align to TRBD1. Per the germline V gene, CDR1 is GTSNPN and CDR2 is SVGIG (reference sequence). Unmatched junction bases numbered 4, after V lost 5 bases and J lost 8 bases. The CDR3 length is 11 residues. This CDR3 is CAWGQGEEAFF. The CDR3 bases are TGTGCCTGGGGACAGGGTGAGGAAGCTTTCTTT.

The V call is TRBV2, the J call TRBJ2-7; D unclear. V shed 4 bases and J shed 1 base, with 8 bases lying between them. The CDR3 is 13 residues long. The germline V gene encodes CDR1 SNHLY and CDR2 FYNNEI. The CDR3 DNA sequence: TGTGCCAGCAGTGCTAGTAGTTCCTACGAGCAGTACTTC. Translating it yields CASSASSSYEQYF.

As regards this clone: The identical CDR3 is also encoded by other nucleotide sequences in the sample. The chain has TRBV27 and TRBJ2-5; 8 bases fit TRBD1. The V gene's germline CDR1 is MNHEY and CDR2 SMNVEV (reference sequence). The CDR3 has 14 amino acids. V lost 3 bases, J lost 4 bases, and 4 bases stayed unmatched. The CDR3 sequence: CASSFGQGGETQYF. CDR3 sequence (DNA): TGTGCCAGCAGTTTTGGACAGGGAGGAGAGACCCAGTACTTC.